The T cell receptor beta chain under discussion was sequenced for a study of blood T cells in healthy people across ages. Study overall: Researchers report that template switching captured about one barcoded beta molecule per two T cells.

Points on this clonotype: Its specificity is unknown.

Study results and limitations: Greater diversity and more naive CD4+ cells were seen in long-lived donors than in aged donors.

A second PCR of about 7 to 12 cycles used a sample-barcoded 5' primer and a J-beta primer mix. One entry per CDR3 protein results from TCRdb running MiXCR on the 5' RACE reads. The data contain hundreds of thousands of distinct CDR3 sequences, more than 40% of them seen just once; the ten biggest clones take up around 21%. The CDR3 is 17 amino acids. Germline V gene data show CDR1 as SEHNR and CDR2 as FQNEAQ (reference sequence). The TCR originated in a man between 60 and 75 years old in good health. The sequenced material came from blood. The V and J genes are TRBV7-9 and TRBJ2-4, with 9 nucleotides matching TRBD2. The last part of the DNA fits TRBJ2-7 better; the J call may be wrong. The CDR3: CASSRSAAGGPQYEQYF. The CDR3 bases are TGTGCCAGCAGCCGCTCAGCGGCGGGGGGGCCTCAATACGAGCAGTACTTC.